Presented here are 14 T cell receptor beta chains from one specimen sequenced in a study of blood T cell repertoires in COVID-19. The protocol was immunoSEQ multiplex PCR, while the TCRdb copy is restricted to in-frame clones and leaves out a portion. The sample records about 50,000 clones, around 80% being singletons. Sequenced material: PBMCs or T cells enriched from blood (not recorded which). Receptors originate from a woman between 45 and 65 years old with acute COVID-19.

V gene TRBV6-5 combines with J gene TRBJ1-3; TRBD1 agrees at 9 bases. Germline CDR1 reads MNHEY; CDR2 reads SVGAGI. The CDR3 sequence is 14 residues long. J was trimmed by 7 bases and V by 8 bases; bases with no gene match: 9. CDR3 loop: CASDRGTLLNTIYF. In DNA form, the CDR3 reads TGTGCCAGCGACAGGGGGACTCTACTTAACACCATATATTTT.

The J gene is TRBJ2-2, the V gene TRBV7-2, with D possibly TRBD1 on 5 matching bases. This CDR3 is built from 15 residues. Germline lookup yields CDR1 SGHTA and CDR2 FQGNSA. V was clipped by 5 bases and J by 5 bases, with 15 bases between them. Here the CDR3 DNA reads TGTGCCAGCAGCCCTCTCCGGGCAGGGACCGGGGAGCTGTTTTTT. Translated, it gives CASSPLRAGTGELFF.

This rearrangement joins TRBV9 to TRBJ2-3; perhaps TRBD1 as D (5 bases). V shed 4 bases and J shed 0 bases, with 12 bases lying between them. This CDR3 is 15 amino acids long. The germline CDR1 and CDR2 sequences are SGDLS and YYNGEE. This CDR3 reads CASSLRGRSTDTQYF. CDR3 bases: TGTGCCAGCAGCCTAAGGGGCAGAAGCACAGATACGCAGTATTTT.

DNA of the CDR3: TGTGCCAGCAGCAACACTAGGAGTCGGGATACGCAGTATTTT. It yields the protein CASSNTRSRDTQYF. The J gene is TRBJ2-3, the V gene TRBV14, with a possible D match to TRBD2 (5 bases). From germline, CDR1 is SGHDN and CDR2 FVKESK. This CDR3 spans 14 amino acids. The V end was cut by 5 bases, the J end by 6 bases, with 15 bases between.

The chain employs TRBV18 and TRBJ1-1, with no clear D. The CDR3 loop spans 13 amino acids. Trimming pared 2 bases from V and 10 bases from J, leaving 14 bases between. Germline lookup yields CDR1 KGHSH and CDR2 LQKENI. Here the CDR3 reads CASSPMQRDTAFF. The CDR3 region has the DNA TGTGCCAGCTCACCAATGCAGCGCGATACAGCTTTCTTT.

This chain links TRBV28 with TRBJ1-2, with D perhaps TRBD1 (5 bases). Trimming took off 4 bases at V and 1 base at J, with 7 bases between the two ends. The length of the CDR3 is 13 residues. Germline CDR1 MDHEN, CDR2 SYDVKM. This CDR3 is CASSYDSNYGYTF. DNA of the CDR3: TGTGCCAGCAGTTACGACAGTAACTATGGCTACACCTTC.

This clone was counted once. The chain combines TRBV13 with TRBJ1-2, with 9 bases fitting TRBD1. Germline lookup yields CDR1 PRHDT and CDR2 FYEKMQ (reference sequence). Trimming at V came to 4 bases and at J to 8 bases, leaving 5 bases not matched to a gene. The CDR3 sequence is 13 residues long. The CDR3 DNA reads TGTGCCAGCAGCTCACAGGGGGCGTGGGGCTACACCTTC. Residues: CASSSQGAWGYTF. Full variable domain (remainder filled in from reference TRBV13 and TRBJ1-2): AAGVIQSPRHLIKEKRETATLKCYPIPRHDTVYWYQQGPGQDPQFLISFYEKMQSDKGSIPDRFSAQQFSDYHSELNMSSLELGDSALYFCASSSQGAWGYTFGSGTRLTVV.

The genes are TRBV5-1 and TRBJ1-3; 8 bases line up with TRBD1. This CDR3 is built from 14 residues. Trimming removed 4 bases from V and 2 bases from J; junction bases left unmatched: 2. In germline, CDR1 is SGHRS, CDR2 YFSETQ. CDR3 sequence reads: CASSRTGTGNTIYF. The CDR3 nucleotides read TGCGCCAGCAGCCGGACAGGGACTGGAAACACCATATATTTT.

The chain is built from TRBV5-1 and TRBJ2-2; perhaps TRBD1 as D (7 bases). Trimming took 4 bases from V and 5 from J, leaving 18 bases between them. The CDR3 runs to 16 residues. CDR1 is SGHRS, CDR2 YFSETQ, per germline. The CDR3 DNA follows: TGCGCCAGCAGCGAGAACCGACAGGGAGGAACCGGGGAGCTGTTTTTT. Translation: CASSENRQGGTGELFF.

This chain uses TRBV28 with TRBJ1-1; weak D call: TRBD1 (6 bases). CDR1 and CDR2 (germline): MDHEN, SYDVKM. The CDR3 extends over 15 amino acids. Deletions cut 5 bases from V and 6 bases from J, with 19 bases between. CDR3 protein: CASSPPWGGAPEAFF. The CDR3 DNA reads as TGTGCCAGCAGTCCCCCCTGGGGGGGGGCACCTGAAGCTTTCTTT.

The rearrangement uses TRBV3-1 (or the pseudogene TRBV3-2) and TRBJ2-1, with 12 bases fitting TRBD2. Germline trimming cut 1 base from V and 15 bases from J; bases unmatched to any gene: 7. Germline values: CDR1 LGHDT, CDR2 YNNKEL (reference sequence). This CDR3 is built from 14 residues. The CDR3 region has the DNA TGTGCCAGCAGCCAAGGGAGTCTAGCGGGGGGGCGGTTCTTC. This gives the protein CASSQGSLAGGRFF.

The chain is built from TRBV10-3 and TRBJ2-5; 8 bases match TRBD2. V dropped 3 bases and J dropped 4; count of bases not matched to a gene: 10. The V gene's germline CDR1 is ENHRY and CDR2 SYGVKD. The CDR3 sequence is 16 residues long. CDR3 nucleotide sequence: TGTGCCATCAGTGAATCCCCGGGGGGGCCGAGAGAGACCCAGTACTTC. Translated, it gives CAISESPGGPRETQYF.

V gene TRBV19 combines with J gene TRBJ1-3, with D possibly TRBD1 on 6 matching bases. CDR3 length: 14 amino acids. V lost 6 bases and J 0 bases, leaving 9 bases between the germline ends. The germline V gene has CDR1 LNHDA and CDR2 SQIVND (reference sequence). As DNA, the CDR3 is TGTGCCAGTAGACAGGGTTCCTCTGGAAACACCATATATTTT. Translated: CASRQGSSGNTIYF.

The V call is TRBV2, the J call TRBJ2-2, with a weak D call TRBD1 (6 bases). The length of the CDR3 is 21 residues. Germline V lookup: CDR1 SNHLY, CDR2 FYNNEI. V was clipped by 4 bases and J by 0 bases, with 27 bases between them. CDR3 in amino acids: CASSGGMYSVGANSNTGELFF. The CDR3 DNA reads TGTGCCAGCAGTGGTGGAATGTATTCCGTGGGGGCGAATTCGAACACCGGGGAGCTGTTTTTT.